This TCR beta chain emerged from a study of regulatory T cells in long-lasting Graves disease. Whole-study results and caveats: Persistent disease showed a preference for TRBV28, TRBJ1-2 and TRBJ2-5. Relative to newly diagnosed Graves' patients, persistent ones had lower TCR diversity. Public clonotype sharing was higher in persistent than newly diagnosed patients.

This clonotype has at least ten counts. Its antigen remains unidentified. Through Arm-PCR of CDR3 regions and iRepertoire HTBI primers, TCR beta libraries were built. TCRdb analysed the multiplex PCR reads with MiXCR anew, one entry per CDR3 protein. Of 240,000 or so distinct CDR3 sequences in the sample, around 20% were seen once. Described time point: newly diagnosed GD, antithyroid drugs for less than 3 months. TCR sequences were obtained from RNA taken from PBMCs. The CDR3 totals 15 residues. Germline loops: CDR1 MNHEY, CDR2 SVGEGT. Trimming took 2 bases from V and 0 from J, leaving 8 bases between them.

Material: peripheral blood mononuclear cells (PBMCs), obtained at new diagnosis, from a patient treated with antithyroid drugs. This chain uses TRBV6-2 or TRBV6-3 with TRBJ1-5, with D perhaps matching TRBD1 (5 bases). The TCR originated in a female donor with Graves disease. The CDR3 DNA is TGTGCCAGCAGTTACCAGGGAGGTAGCAATCAGCCCCAGCATTTT. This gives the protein CASSYQGGSNQPQHF.